Listed below are T cell receptor beta chains from one sample, sequenced in a study of cytomegalovirus exposure and HLA in healthy donors. Using immunoSEQ multiplex PCR, the repertoire was profiled, and TCRdb retains in-frame clones only, with some absent. Here the sample spans some 73,000 clones, 70% to 90% being singletons. The sample was PBMCs. Receptors were obtained from a woman aged 18-29 years in good health and CMV-seropositive. The CDR3 runs from the conserved cysteine through the conserved F or W. The D gene is left open where the match is weak.

V,D,J,DNA,CDR3
TRBV7-2,TRBD1,TRBJ1-2,TGTGCCAGCAGCACAGGGGGGGGCACGTTGTATGGCTACACCTTC,CASSTGGGTLYGYTF
TRBV7-9,TRBD2,TRBJ2-3,TGTGCCAGCAGCGGACGGGTAGTAGCGGGGGACACAGATACGCAGTATTTT,CASSGRVVAGDTDTQYF
TRBV2,TRBD1,TRBJ1-2,TGTGCCAGCAGTGAAAGGGGGCCCCTTGGCTACACCTTC,CASSERGPLGYTF
TRBV18,TRBD1,TRBJ2-1,TGTGCCAGCTCACCAGCAGGGGGCTACAATGAGCAGTTCTTC,CASSPAGGYNEQFF
TRBV7-2,NA,TRBJ2-1,TGTGCCAGCAGCTTACGGGACTCCAATGAGCAGTTCTTC,CASSLRDSNEQFF
TRBV5-4,TRBD1,TRBJ1-2,TGTGCCAGCAGCTCGACAGGGGTTCCGGGAGGCTACACCTTC,CASSSTGVPGGYTF
TRBV4-1,NA,TRBJ1-5,TGCGCCAGCAGCCAAGTAACGGATCAGCCCCAGCATTTT,CASSQVTDQPQHF
TRBV4-1,NA,TRBJ2-3,TGCGCCAGCAGCCAAGTTAAGGCGGCGACAGATACGCAGTATTTT,CASSQVKAATDTQYF
TRBV7-2,NA,TRBJ2-7,TGTGCCAGCAGCTTAGGATCCTACGAGCAGTACTTC,CASSLGSYEQYF
TRBV14,NA,TRBJ2-2,TGTGCCAGCAGCCAAGTTACAGCCTACACCGGGGAGCTGTTTTTT,CASSQVTAYTGELFF
TRBV5-4,NA,TRBJ1-4,TGTGCCAGCAGCTTGGATAACAGGGAAAAACTGTTTTTT,CASSLDNREKLFF
TRBV5-4,TRBD2,TRBJ2-7,TGTGCCAGCAGCTTAGGAAATAGCGGGAGCCCCTTCACCTACGAGCAGTACTTC,CASSLGNSGSPFTYEQYF
TRBV10-2,NA,TRBJ2-5,TGCGCCAGCAGTGACGCAGTCCAAGAGACCCAGTACTTC,CASSDAVQETQYF
TRBV29-1,TRBD2,TRBJ2-5,TGCAGCGGGGGACTAGCTGAGACCCAGTACTTC,CSGGLAETQYF
TRBV6-5,TRBD1,TRBJ2-7,TGTGCCAGCAGCAGACAGGGGGACGAGCAGTACTTC,CASSRQGDEQYF
TRBV10-3,TRBD2,TRBJ2-7,TGTGCCATCAGTGCAGGGACTAGCGGGAGCTCCTACGAGCAGTACTTC,CAISAGTSGSSYEQYF
TRBV25-1,TRBD1,TRBJ1-4,TGTGCCAGCAGTGGGACAGGGCGAAATAATGAAAAACTGTTTTTT,CASSGTGRNNEKLFF
TRBV9,NA,TRBJ2-6,TGTGCCAGCAGCGATACAGGGATTGGGGCCAACGTCCTGACTTTC,CASSDTGIGANVLTF
TRBV5-1,TRBD1,TRBJ1-5,TGCGCCAGCAGCTTGGCCGCAGGGGGCTCTCAGCCCCAGCATTTT,CASSLAAGGSQPQHF
TRBV30,TRBD2,TRBJ2-7,TGTGCCTGGAGTGACCGGACTAGCCCCTACGAGCAGTACTTC,CAWSDRTSPYEQYF
TRBV19,NA,TRBJ2-1,TGTGCCAGTAGTATAGACGGGACTTTGTTTTATGAGCAGTTCTTC,CASSIDGTLFYEQFF
TRBV4-3,NA,TRBJ2-2,TGCGCCAGCAGCCAAGACCCCCCAGCGAACACCGGGGAGCTGTTTTTT,CASSQDPPANTGELFF
TRBV28,NA,TRBJ2-4,TGTGACCCAAGTGGGGGGGCCAAAAACATTCAGTACTTC,CDPSGGAKNIQYF
TRBV27,TRBD1,TRBJ2-4,TGTGCCAGCAGTTCGACAGGGGATCTAGCCAAAAACATTCAGTACTTC,CASSSTGDLAKNIQYF
TRBV27,NA,TRBJ2-5,TGTGCCAGCAGTTTGGTAGATTCCTCCAAGACCCAGTACTTC,CASSLVDSSKTQYF
TRBV30,NA,TRBJ2-7,TGTGCCTGGAGGGGGAGAAATCTCTACGAGCAGTACTTC,CAWRGRNLYEQYF
TRBV4-1,NA,TRBJ1-5,TGCGCCAGCAGCCAAGATAGTATGGGGCATCAGCCCCAGCATTTT,CASSQDSMGHQPQHF
TRBV14,NA,TRBJ2-1,TGTGCCAGCAGCTCCGAGAATCCTCGCAATGAGCAGTTCTTC,CASSSENPRNEQFF